The 8 T cell receptor beta chains presented below share a single source sample, sequenced in a study of post-analysis software for immune sequencing data (dated by TCRdb to between 2015 and 2017). The paper as a whole reports these results and caveats: A handful of TRBV segments, including TRBV5-6, TRBV5-1 and TRBV20-1, were significantly more frequent in patients than controls.

Libraries were made using PCR. For sequencing, an Illumina HiSeq 2500 was employed. Unique molecular identifiers were incorporated into TCR beta cDNA libraries to reduce PCR and sequencing biases. The public reads were quality trimmed at Q25 with fastp and then assembled into clones with MiXCR by TCRdb, keeping productive beta chains. CDR3 protein sequences are deduplicated, and each keeps its most common genes and DNA. This sample is represented by hundreds of thousands of distinct CDR3 sequences; 55% to 60% of them were singletons. Jointly, the top ten make up 11% of the sample. Their specific antigens are unknown. The material sequenced was blood. The source of these receptors is a girl aged 2 to 9 with multiple sclerosis.

This clonotype occurred once. The chain uses TRBV20-1 and TRBJ2-7; 7 nucleotides align to TRBD2. V shed 3 bases and J 3 bases; nucleotides not matched to a gene: 5. The CDR3 covers 13 residues. The germline gives CDR1 DFQATT, CDR2 SNEGSKA (reference sequence). The CDR3 coding sequence is TGCAGTGCTAGTCCGGGACTACTCTACGAGCAGTACTTC. Residues: CSASPGLLYEQYF.

The V gene is TRBV11-3, the J gene TRBJ2-5, with TRBD1 matching over 12 bases. J gave up 0 bases and V 3 bases, and 8 bases lay outside the gene matches. The CDR3 is 18 amino acids. CDR1 is SGHNT and CDR2 is YENEEA in the germline V gene. The DNA of the CDR3 is TGTGCCAGCAGCTTGGGACAGGGGGCCAACATGTACCAAGAGACCCAGTACTTC. Translated: CASSLGQGANMYQETQYF.

The chain is built from TRBV12-3 or TRBV12-4 and TRBJ2-1; D might be TRBD1 or TRBD2, each matching 5 bases. This CDR3 has 14 residues. V lost 3 bases, J lost 9 bases, and 15 bases lay in between. In nucleotides, the CDR3 is TGTGCCAGCAGTTTTGATACTAGGGGACGTGAGCAGTTCTTC. It yields the protein CASSFDTRGREQFF.

This clonotype was picked up a small number of times. The chain links TRBV6-2 or TRBV6-3 to TRBJ2-1; D not certain. Germline-derived CDR1 and CDR2 are MNHEY and SVGEGT. The CDR3 has 11 residues. V was trimmed by 2 bases and J by 13 bases, leaving 9 bases between them. The CDR3 is CASSYGSAQFF. The CDR3 region has the DNA TGTGCCAGCAGTTACGGCTCCGCTCAGTTCTTC.

The gene calls are TRBV20-1 and TRBJ2-1; 9 positions match TRBD2. V shed 3 bases and J 3 bases; nucleotides not matched to a gene: 6. The CDR3 length is 15 residues. The germline gives CDR1 DFQATT, CDR2 SNEGSKA (reference sequence). The CDR3 is CSASLAGEYYNEQFF. The CDR3 bases are TGCAGTGCTAGTTTAGCGGGAGAGTACTACAATGAGCAGTTCTTC.

The chain is built from TRBV27 and TRBJ2-5; no clear D. The J call may be wrong; the DNA end is better matched by TRBJ2-7. Germline assignment: CDR1 MNHEY and CDR2 SMNVEV (reference sequence). The CDR3 has 13 residues. For the CDR3, the DNA is TGTGCCAGCAGTTCACACCTCGACTACGAGCAGTACTTC. This gives the protein CASSSHLDYEQYF.

This chain uses TRBV20-1 with TRBJ2-4, with D possibly called TRBD1 or TRBD2 (5 bases each). The end of the DNA aligns better with TRBJ2-7, so the J call may be wrong. From germline, CDR1 is DFQATT and CDR2 SNEGSKA (reference sequence). The CDR3 loop spans 15 amino acids. This CDR3 is CSARGYLGVAYEQYF. The CDR3 bases are TGCAGTGCTAGAGGATATCTGGGGGTGGCCTACGAGCAGTACTTC.

This clonotype appeared a few times. The V and J genes are TRBV27 and TRBJ2-7; TRBD1 aligns across 10 bases. CDR3 length: 14 residues. V shed 3 bases and J 3 bases; nucleotides not matched to a gene: 2. CDR1 MNHEY and CDR2 SMNVEV come from the germline V gene (reference sequence). DNA of the CDR3: TGTGCCAGCAGTTTTGGGACAGGGGACTACGAGCAGTACTTC. Translation: CASSFGTGDYEQYF.